Following are 3 T cell receptor beta chains from one sample sequenced in a study of blood T cell dynamics during melanoma immunotherapy. Assay used: immunoSEQ multiplex PCR; TCRdb lists only in-frame clones, some missing. The sample carries about 8,500 clones, roughly four fifths recorded once. Time point indicated: pre-treatment baseline. Material: blood, obtained from a patient treated with checkpoint blockade. These receptors all stem from a human donor with melanoma.

This chain uses TRBV18 with TRBJ1-2, with 8 positions matching TRBD1. The CDR3 runs 14 residues. The germline V gene has CDR1 KGHSH and CDR2 LQKENI. Trimming removed 3 bases from V and 0 bases from J; junction bases left unmatched: 0. CDR3 nucleotide sequence: TGTGCCAGCTCACCGGGACAGGCTAACTATGGCTACACCTTC. Its translation: CASSPGQANYGYTF.

This chain links TRBV5-1 with TRBJ2-1; the D is unclear. The CDR3 length is 15 residues. Germline CDR1 is SGHRS and CDR2 is YFSETQ. V was clipped by 1 base and J by 8 bases, with 16 bases between them. CDR3 in DNA: TGCGCCAGCAGCTTGTCAGGTACCCCCGACGATGAGCAGTTCTTC. Amino acid sequence: CASSLSGTPDDEQFF.

In its sample, this clone was seen a few times. The V gene is TRBV4-3, the J gene TRBJ1-1, with unresolved D. CDR3 length equals 15 residues. CDR1 is LGHNA and CDR2 is YSLEER in the germline V gene. Trimming removed 0 bases from V and 1 base from J, with 9 bases in between. The DNA of the CDR3 is TGCGCCAGCAGCCAAGAGGTAGGCACGAACACTGAAGCTTTCTTT. Encoded protein: CASSQEVGTNTEAFF.